Listed here is a single T cell receptor beta chain. The record originates from a study of cytotoxic CD8 clonotypes in ibrutinib-treated CLL. Study-level information: After median roughly 68 months, approximately 14 stayed in remission, some 12 progressed; responses roughly 25 partial, 2 complete.

Germline values: CDR1 MNHNS, CDR2 SASEGT. The CDR3 covers 15 residues. V was pared by 3 bases and J by 6 bases, with 14 bases between. Depth targeted 1 in 200,000 to 1 in 1 million T cells, averaging around 9.5x coverage per clonotype. Repertoires were generated with immunoSEQ multiplex PCR, while TCRdb's copy carries only in-frame clones and drops some. The top ten clones hold about 5.9% of a sample with around 330,000 clones, roughly 70% of them seen once. The TCR was taken from a human donor with chronic lymphocytic leukemia. V is TRBV6-1 and J is TRBJ2-2; no clear D gene. Here the sequenced sample was PBMCs, taken after 36 months of ibrutinib treatment. CDR3 DNA sequence: TGTGCCAGCAGTGAGCGTAGTGTTGTCCCCGGGGAGCTGTTTTTT. Translating gives CASSERSVVPGELFF.